A selection of T cell receptor beta chains follows, all from one sample in a study of OX40 agonist ivuxolimab in advanced cancers. Generated by immunoSEQ multiplex PCR, the TCRdb table keeps only in-frame clones and is missing some. The data show some 86,000 clones, 90% seen once. Specimen: CD4+ or CD8+ T cells sorted from blood, collected in a trial of the OX40 agonist ivuxolimab. The source of these receptors is an adult with an advanced solid tumor such as melanoma, head and neck, liver or kidney cancer. Each CDR3 is given with its conserved first and last residue. D genes are given only for firm matches. For some rows the clone size is stated as once, few or many, or as a class when expanded; others skip it.

d_call clone_size j_call v_call cdr3_nt cdr3_aa
NA NA TRBJ2-2 TRBV5-1 TGCGCCAGCAGCTTGGCCGGCCTCGACGGGGAGCTGTTTTTT CASSLAGLDGELFF
TRBD1 once TRBJ1-1 TRBV29-1 TGCAGCGTTGGCTCCCAGACAGGGTCAAACACTGAAGCTTTCTTT CSVGSQTGSNTEAFF
TRBD2 once TRBJ2-1 TRBV9 TGTGCCAGCAGCGTAGCTGGGACTAGCGGGGGCTACAATGAGCAGTTCTTC CASSVAGTSGGYNEQFF
NA NA TRBJ1-1 TRBV19 TGTGCCAGTAGTGGCCGGACGGAGAACACTGAAGCTTTCTTT CASSGRTENTEAFF
NA NA TRBJ1-1 TRBV6-5 TGTGCCAGCAGCCCTGAGGGGGTTCCCACTGAAGCTTTCTTT CASSPEGVPTEAFF
NA NA TRBJ1-1 TRBV12-5 TGTGCTAGTGGTTTGGTACTGGAAGCTTTCTTT CASGLVLEAFF
TRBD1 NA TRBJ2-5 TRBV4-1 TGCGCCAGCAGCCATTCGGGACAGGGGACCGAGACCCAGTACTTC CASSHSGQGTETQYF
TRBD2 NA TRBJ2-4 TRBV7-3 TGTGCCAGCAGCCCTAGCGGGGGGATAGCCAAAAACATTCAGTACTTC CASSPSGGIAKNIQYF
NA NA TRBJ2-1 TRBV28 TGTGCCAGCAGTTCGCCGACAGTTGGAAATGAGCAGTTCTTC CASSSPTVGNEQFF
NA NA TRBJ2-1 TRBV28 TGTGCCAGCAGCCCGACTACCTACAATGAGCAGTTCTTC CASSPTTYNEQFF
NA NA TRBJ1-2 TRBV27 TGTGCTACCCGCGGGGGGACGGCCTATGGCTACACCTTC CATRGGTAYGYTF
NA NA TRBJ1-4 TRBV19 TGTGCCAGTAGTTCCCTCCTTGCAACTAATGAAAAACTGTTTTTT CASSSLLATNEKLFF
NA NA TRBJ2-1 TRBV28 TGTGCCAGCAGTCCTACAGGGATCTACAATGAGCAGTTCTTC CASSPTGIYNEQFF
NA NA TRBJ1-1 TRBV19 TGTGCCAGTAGTCATTCGGACGGCCGTGAAGCTTTCTTT CASSHSDGREAFF
NA NA TRBJ1-1 TRBV5-1 TGCGCCAGCAGCTACATAGTGAACACTGAAGCTTTCTTT CASSYIVNTEAFF
TRBD1 NA TRBJ2-1 TRBV6-4 TGTGCCAGCAGTGACACACGATCTTTCGGGACAGGTCTGTTCTTC CASSDTRSFGTGLFF
TRBD1 NA TRBJ1-4 TRBV6-5 TGTGCCAGCAGTTACGGGGACAGCAGGGAGGAAAAACTGTTTTTT CASSYGDSREEKLFF
TRBD2 NA TRBJ2-6 TRBV27 TGTGCCAGCAGTCGTATTAGCGGGGGGGCGTCTGGGGCCAACGTCCTGACTTTC CASSRISGGASGANVLTF
TRBD1 NA TRBJ2-1 TRBV6-5 TGTGCCAGCAGTTACACAGGGGCACAAGAGCAGTTCTTC CASSYTGAQEQFF
NA NA TRBJ1-4 TRBV7-8 TGTGCCAGCAGTAGATCAAGAGACAGGTTTAGGGAAAAACTGTTTTTT CASSRSRDRFREKLFF
TRBD1 once TRBJ1-2 TRBV18 TGTGCCAGCAAACTGACAGGGAACTATGGCTACACCTTC CASKLTGNYGYTF
NA NA TRBJ2-6 TRBV5-6 TGTGCCAGCAGCTTGGTTGACAGAAACTCTGGGGCCAACGTCCTGACTTTC CASSLVDRNSGANVLTF
NA NA TRBJ2-7 TRBV18 TGTGCCAGCTCACCAAACAGGGACGAGCAGTACTTC CASSPNRDEQYF
NA NA TRBJ1-2 TRBV27 TGTGCCAGCAGTCCCACCCCTGGCCTGGGCTATGGCTACACCTTC CASSPTPGLGYGYTF
NA NA TRBJ1-1 TRBV7-2 TGTGCCAGCAGCTCTCGGAGGGCCGTGAACACTGAAGCTTTCTTT CASSSRRAVNTEAFF
TRBD1 NA TRBJ1-6 TRBV28 TGTGCCAGCAGTTTAGGGCCGGGACAGGGACCTTCACCCCTCCACTTT CASSLGPGQGPSPLHF
TRBD1 NA TRBJ1-1 TRBV5-1 TGCGCCAGCAGCGGGACAGGGATGAACACTGAAGCTTTCTTT CASSGTGMNTEAFF
TRBD2 NA TRBJ2-1 TRBV27 TGTGCCAGCAGGAGAGTTAGCGGGGGGGCGACGGAGCAGTTCTTC CASRRVSGGATEQFF
NA once TRBJ2-3 TRBV10-2 TGCGCCAGCAGTGAGCGTAGCGATAGCACAGATACGCAGTATTTT CASSERSDSTDTQYF
NA once TRBJ1-2 TRBV6-1 TGTGCCAGCAGTGAAACCGGGGTCCCCTATGGCTACACCTTC CASSETGVPYGYTF
TRBD1 once TRBJ1-2 TRBV6-1 TGTGCCAGCATAAGGACTCGGGACAGGTACTATGGCTACACCTTC CASIRTRDRYYGYTF
NA NA TRBJ2-3 TRBV18 TGTGCCAGCTCACCACCGTCGACGGCCGGCACAGATACGCAGTATTTT CASSPPSTAGTDTQYF
NA NA TRBJ1-5 TRBV6-4 TGTGCCAGCAGTGACTCGAGTCTCCACCCAGTGGGAAATCAGCCCCAGCATTTT CASSDSSLHPVGNQPQHF
TRBD1 NA TRBJ1-4 TRBV2 TGTGCCAGCAGTGCCAGGGGGCGTGAAAAACTGTTTTTT CASSARGREKLFF
NA NA TRBJ1-2 TRBV28 TGTGCCAGCAGCTCCACCGGGGAGGGCGGGGACGGCTACACCTTC CASSSTGEGGDGYTF
NA once TRBJ1-6 TRBV14 TGTGCCAGCAGCCAAGATATAGGTCCCGCTAATTCACCCCTCCACTTT CASSQDIGPANSPLHF
TRBD1 NA TRBJ2-1 TRBV5-1 TGCGCCAGCAGCCCACGAGACAGGGGTCGGAATGAGCAGTTCTTC CASSPRDRGRNEQFF
NA NA TRBJ1-2 TRBV7-9 TGTGCCAGCAGCTTAGCTCAGGCCGTAGGAGTCTATGGCTACACCTTC CASSLAQAVGVYGYTF
NA once TRBJ2-7 TRBV14 TGTGCCAGCAGCCTTGGCTGGGACGGACTCTACGAGCAGTACTTC CASSLGWDGLYEQYF
NA NA TRBJ1-1 TRBV23-1 TGCGCCAGCAGTCCATTCTTCGGGTGGGCGGAGAACACTGAAGCTTTCTTT CASSPFFGWAENTEAFF
TRBD1 NA TRBJ2-5 TRBV5-1 TGCGCCAGCAGCTCCCCAGGGGGCGCGGGGGAGACCCAGTACTTC CASSSPGGAGETQYF
NA NA TRBJ2-5 TRBV28 TGTGCCAGCAGTTTAATAGCTTCCGGGATTCAAGAGACCCAGTACTTC CASSLIASGIQETQYF
NA NA TRBJ1-1 TRBV13 TGTGCCAGCAGCTTACATTTGGGAAACACTGAAGCTTTCTTT CASSLHLGNTEAFF
TRBD1 NA TRBJ1-1 TRBV5-6 TGTGCCAGCAGCTTGTGGGACAGGGGGCACCGGGCTGAAGCTTTCTTT CASSLWDRGHRAEAFF
TRBD2 NA TRBJ2-3 TRBV25-1 TGTGCCAGCAGTGAATATGGCGGGGGTAGAGATACGCAGTATTTT CASSEYGGGRDTQYF
NA once TRBJ1-2 TRBV2 TGTGCCAGCCGACAGGAAAGTACTAACTATGGCTACACCTTC CASRQESTNYGYTF
NA NA TRBJ1-1 TRBV5-6 TGTGCCAGCAGGCTAGGGTTGACCCAGAACACTGAAGCTTTCTTT CASRLGLTQNTEAFF
TRBD1 NA TRBJ1-2 TRBV7-9 TGTGCCAGCATCGTTATGGAGGGGACAGGGGGCGTCTATGGCTACACCTTC CASIVMEGTGGVYGYTF